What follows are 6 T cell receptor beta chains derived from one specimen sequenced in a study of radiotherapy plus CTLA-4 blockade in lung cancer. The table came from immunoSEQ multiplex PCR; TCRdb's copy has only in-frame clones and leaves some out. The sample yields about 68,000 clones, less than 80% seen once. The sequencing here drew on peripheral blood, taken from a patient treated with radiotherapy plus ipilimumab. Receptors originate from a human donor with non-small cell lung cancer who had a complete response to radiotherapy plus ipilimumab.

CDR3 sequence reads: CASSLTDRLDEQYF. CDR3 coding DNA: TGTGCCAGCAGCCTGACGGACAGATTGGACGAGCAGTACTTC. V usage is TRBV7-6 and J usage is TRBJ2-7; weak D call: TRBD1 (6 bases). Germline CDR1 reads SGHVS; CDR2 reads FNYEAQ. V gave up 5 bases and J gave up 5 bases, with 16 bases separating them. The CDR3 spans 14 residues.

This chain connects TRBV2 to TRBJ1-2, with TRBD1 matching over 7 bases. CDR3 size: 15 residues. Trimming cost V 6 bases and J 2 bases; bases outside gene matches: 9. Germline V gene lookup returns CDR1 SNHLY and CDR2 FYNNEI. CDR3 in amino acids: CASRGGGTVNYGYTF. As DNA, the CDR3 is TGTGCCAGCAGGGGAGGCGGGACAGTAAACTATGGCTACACCTTC.

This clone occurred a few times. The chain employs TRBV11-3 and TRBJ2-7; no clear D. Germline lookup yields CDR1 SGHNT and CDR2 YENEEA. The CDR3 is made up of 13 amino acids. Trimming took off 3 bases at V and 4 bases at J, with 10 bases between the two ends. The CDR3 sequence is CASSFSPEYEQYF. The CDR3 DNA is TGTGCCAGCAGCTTTAGCCCGGAGTACGAGCAGTACTTC.

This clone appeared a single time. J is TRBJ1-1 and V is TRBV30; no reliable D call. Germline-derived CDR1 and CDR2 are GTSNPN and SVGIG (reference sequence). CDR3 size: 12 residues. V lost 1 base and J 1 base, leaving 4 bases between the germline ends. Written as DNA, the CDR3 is TGTGCCTGGAGTGATGGGAACACTGAAGCTTTCTTT. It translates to CAWSDGNTEAFF.

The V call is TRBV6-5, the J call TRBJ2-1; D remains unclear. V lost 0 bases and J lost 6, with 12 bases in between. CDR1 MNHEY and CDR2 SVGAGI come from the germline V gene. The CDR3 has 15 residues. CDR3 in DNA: TGTGCCAGCAGTTACTCGAGGCGACCGGCCAATGAGCAGTTCTTC. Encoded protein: CASSYSRRPANEQFF.

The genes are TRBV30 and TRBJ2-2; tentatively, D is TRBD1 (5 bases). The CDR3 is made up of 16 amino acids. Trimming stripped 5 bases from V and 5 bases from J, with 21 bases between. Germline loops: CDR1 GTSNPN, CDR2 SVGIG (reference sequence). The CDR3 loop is CAWDLGAGIGTGELFF. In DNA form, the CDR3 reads TGTGCCTGGGATTTAGGGGCAGGGATCGGAACCGGGGAGCTGTTTTTT.